One sample yielded the 10 T cell receptor beta chains listed below, sequenced in a study of cytomegalovirus exposure and HLA in healthy donors. The PCR made use of 60 Vbeta and 13 Jbeta primers. Assay used: immunoSEQ multiplex PCR; TCRdb lists only in-frame clones, some missing. The data contain 95,000 to 150,000 clones, about 80% of them singletons. Sequencing input: PBMCs. All receptors come from a man between 18 and 29 years old in good health and CMV-seronegative.

The J gene is TRBJ1-4, the V gene TRBV9; D remains unclear. In germline, CDR1 is SGDLS, CDR2 YYNGEE. This CDR3 is built from 14 residues. The ends were cut back, 0 bases at V and 8 bases at J, with 11 bases in the middle. CDR3 sequence reads: CASSVVGRGEKLFF. The CDR3, as DNA: TGTGCCAGCAGCGTAGTAGGCCGAGGGGAAAAACTGTTTTTT.

The CDR3 DNA reads TGCGCCAGCAGCTTGACAGCGGGAACCTCTGGAAACACCATATATTTT. Amino acids: CASSLTAGTSGNTIYF. This chain joins TRBV5-1 and TRBJ1-3; D call uncertain. V lost 1 base and J 0 bases, leaving 11 bases between the germline ends. Germline V CDR1 and CDR2: SGHRS, YFSETQ. The CDR3 has 16 amino acids.

This clone was detected only once. V is TRBV25-1 and J is TRBJ1-1, with 7 nucleotides matching TRBD1. CDR1 is MGHDK, CDR2 SYGVNS, per germline. This CDR3 is 15 amino acids long. V shed 3 bases and J 8 bases; nucleotides not matched to a gene: 12. The CDR3 here is CASSDARGQTAEAFF. CDR3 DNA: TGTGCCAGCAGTGATGCCCGGGGACAGACCGCAGAAGCTTTCTTT.

This chain uses TRBV5-4 with TRBJ2-2; TRBD2 matches at 10 bases. This CDR3 spans 16 amino acids. Germline V gene sequence: CDR1 SGHNT, CDR2 YYREEE (reference sequence). The ends lost 0 bases at V and 6 bases at J; junction bases unmatched: 5. CDR3 sequence: CASSLVASGGPGELFF. The DNA for the CDR3 is TGTGCCAGCAGCTTGGTAGCTAGCGGGGGCCCCGGGGAGCTGTTTTTT.

J is TRBJ2-3 and V is TRBV6-5, with TRBD1 matching 8 bases. This CDR3 has 16 amino acids. Per germline, CDR1 MNHEY and CDR2 SVGAGI. V lost 4 bases and J lost 2; bases outside the gene matches: 8. As DNA, the CDR3 is TGTGCCAGCAGTTGGGACAGGTCCCACCCCACAGATACGCAGTATTTT. This gives the protein CASSWDRSHPTDTQYF.

This clone has a single count. The chain carries TRBV6-5 and TRBJ2-2; D might be TRBD1 (6 bases). Trimming left V 7 bases short and J 2 bases short, with 11 bases between. Germline assignment: CDR1 MNHEY and CDR2 SVGAGI. The CDR3 is 14 amino acids. The CDR3 sequence is CASTSGHNTGELFF. The CDR3 DNA is TGTGCCAGCACCTCGGGACATAACACCGGGGAGCTGTTTTTT.

The chain recombines TRBV15 with TRBJ2-1, with D perhaps matching TRBD1 (5 bases). The CDR3 length is 13 residues. The V end lost 0 bases, the J end lost 10 bases, and 10 bases lay between the germline ends. The germline V gene encodes CDR1 LNHNV and CDR2 YYDKDF (reference sequence). CDR3 amino acids: CATSRDRVEEQFF. Written as DNA, the CDR3 is TGTGCCACCAGCAGAGACAGGGTGGAAGAGCAGTTCTTC.

The chain is built from TRBV19 and TRBJ1-2, with 7 positions matching TRBD1. The CDR3 totals 20 residues. The germline V gene encodes CDR1 LNHDA and CDR2 SQIVND (reference sequence). V lost 0 bases to trimming and J lost 8 bases; unmatched junction nucleotides: 24. This CDR3 is CASSIDLGGGTAALVVGYTF. The CDR3 nucleotides read TGTGCCAGTAGTATAGATCTAGGTGGGGGGACAGCTGCGCTGGTGGTCGGCTACACCTTC.

This clone has a handful of counts. V usage is TRBV5-6 and J usage is TRBJ2-7; TRBD1 aligns across 7 bases. There are 15 residues in the CDR3. The trim removed 0 bases at V and 6 bases at J, leaving 9 bases unmatched. CDR1 and CDR2 from the germline V gene are SGHDT and YYEEEE. The CDR3 sequence: CASSLDDREIAEQYF. CDR3 DNA: TGTGCCAGCAGCTTGGACGACAGGGAAATCGCCGAGCAGTACTTC.

This clone was detected once. The rearrangement joins TRBV7-2 to TRBJ2-7, with 8 nucleotides matching TRBD2. The CDR3 extends over 15 amino acids. From germline, CDR1 is SGHTA and CDR2 FQGNSA. J gave up 2 bases and V 4 bases, and 7 bases lay outside the gene matches. CDR3 loop: CASSSATSGPYEQYF. CDR3 DNA sequence: TGTGCCAGCAGCTCCGCCACTAGCGGTCCCTACGAGCAGTACTTC.